The 25 T cell receptor beta chains presented below share a single source sample, sequenced in a study of type 1 regulatory T cells. TCRdb reprocessed the reads with MiXCR, giving one entry per CDR3 protein. There are fewer than 70,000 distinct CDR3 sequences in the sample; around 60% occur only once, and 6% to 9% lies in the top ten. Their recognized antigens are unknown. Sequences were obtained from cultured T cells, either the whole culture or a sorted T cell fraction (not recorded which). Subset denoted: Tr1-enriched cell product generated in vitro against host alloantigens. The receptors shown here come from a human donor in good health.

The chain uses TRBV5-1 and TRBJ1-2, with TRBD1 as a possible D gene (6 bases). Per the germline V gene, CDR1 is SGHRS and CDR2 is YFSETQ. V was trimmed by 4 bases and J by 4 bases, leaving 14 bases between them. The CDR3 extends over 14 amino acids. The DNA for the CDR3 is TGCGCCAGCAGCCACCCGGGACAAGTCTATGGCTACACCTTC. It encodes CASSHPGQVYGYTF.

This clonotype was seen a few times. The V gene is TRBV12-3 or TRBV12-4, the J gene TRBJ2-7; 9 bases agree with TRBD2. This CDR3 contains 14 residues. V was clipped by 3 bases and J by 5 bases; unmatched bases: 5. CDR3 region: CASSFRTSANEQYF. The CDR3 DNA follows: TGTGCCAGCAGTTTTCGGACTAGCGCGAACGAGCAGTACTTC.

This chain joins TRBV12-3 or TRBV12-4 and TRBJ2-1; no clear D gene. The CDR3 runs 11 residues. Trimming took 3 bases from V and 14 from J, leaving 11 bases between them. The CDR3 bases are TGTGCCAGCAGTTTCGCCGACAAGGAGTTCTTC. As protein: CASSFADKEFF.

This chain joins TRBV7-2 and TRBJ2-7; tentatively, D is TRBD2 (5 bases). Trimming stripped 7 bases from V and 7 bases from J, with 20 bases between. The CDR3 length is 14 residues. CDR1 is SGHTA and CDR2 is FQGNSA in the germline V gene. The CDR3 DNA reads TGTGCCAGCATCCAAGGACGGCAAGGCGGGGAGCAGTACTTC. Its protein product is CASIQGRQGGEQYF.

This clonotype is judged medium-sized (0.01 to 0.1%). This rearrangement joins TRBV27 to TRBJ2-7, with unresolved D. The CDR3 runs 13 residues. CDR1 is MNHEY and CDR2 is SMNVEV in the germline V gene (reference sequence). Trimming cost V 5 bases and J 0 bases, with 8 bases left between them. The CDR3 protein is CASSQYNSYEQYF. As DNA, the CDR3 is TGTGCCAGCAGTCAATACAACTCCTACGAGCAGTACTTC.

This CDR3 reads CASSTNRGETDTQYF. CDR3 coding DNA: TGCGCCAGCAGCACCAACAGGGGTGAAACAGATACGCAGTATTTT. The chain joins TRBV5-1 to TRBJ2-3; TRBD1 matches at 7 bases. CDR1 is SGHRS, CDR2 YFSETQ, per germline. With 4 bases clipped from V and 3 bases from J, the junction kept 8 bases outside the gene matches. This CDR3 has 15 amino acids.

The chain joins TRBV4-2 to TRBJ2-1; 7 bases are a match to TRBD1. The CDR3 runs to 15 residues. After removal of 1 base from V and 4 bases from J, the junction contained 4 bases not matched to a gene. Germline loops: CDR1 LGHNA, CDR2 YNFKEQ. CDR3 bases: TGTGCCAGCAGCCAAGTGGACAGGTCGTACAATGAGCAGTTCTTC. Encoded protein: CASSQVDRSYNEQFF.

This chain links TRBV3-1 with TRBJ1-2, with unresolved D. CDR1 and CDR2 (germline): LGHDT, YNNKEL (reference sequence). V lost 0 bases and J lost 5, with 10 bases in between. This CDR3 has 14 amino acids. The CDR3 protein is CASSQDSSTYGYTF. The CDR3 nucleotides are TGTGCCAGCAGCCAAGACAGCAGCACTTATGGCTACACCTTC.

The chain uses TRBV5-4 and TRBJ2-5; 10 bases map to TRBD2. Germline V lookup: CDR1 SGHNT, CDR2 YYREEE (reference sequence). V lost 0 bases and J lost 4; bases outside the gene matches: 9. The CDR3 has 17 amino acids. The CDR3 DNA reads TGTGCCAGCAGCTTGGTAGCGGGAGGTTTCGGGGCAGAGACCCAGTACTTC. Amino acids: CASSLVAGGFGAETQYF.

Turning to this clonotype: At one end, the junction sequence differs from germline, possibly due to a read error. The chain couples TRBV12-3 or TRBV12-4 to TRBJ1-2; TRBD1 aligns across 10 bases. The CDR3 contains 13 residues. DNA of the CDR3: TGTGCCAGCAGATACTCGGGACAGGGGTCCATTAGCTTC. It encodes CASRYSGQGSISF.

V gene TRBV20-1 combines with J gene TRBJ1-2, with D possibly TRBD1 on 5 matching bases. The germline CDR1 and CDR2 sequences are DFQATT and SNEGSKA (reference sequence). The V gene lost 6 bases and the J gene lost 1 base, with 12 bases spanning the gap. The CDR3 covers 13 residues. The CDR3 DNA reads as TGCAGTGCCCCTGAGACAGTTAACTATGGCTACACCTTC. Translating it yields CSAPETVNYGYTF.

This rearrangement joins TRBV7-9 to TRBJ2-2; D uncertain. Trimming pared 3 bases from V and 8 bases from J, leaving 10 bases between. CDR3 length: 13 residues. Germline CDR1 reads SEHNR; CDR2 reads FQNEAQ (reference sequence). The CDR3 is CASSFAQDGELFF. The CDR3 DNA reads as TGTGCCAGCAGCTTTGCTCAGGATGGGGAGCTGTTTTTT.

Remarks on this clonotype: One end of the junction fails to match germline, which may point to a read error. The chain recombines TRBV3-1 with TRBJ1-2, with D possibly matching TRBD1 (5 bases). This CDR3 region has 12 residues. CDR1 LGHDT and CDR2 YNNKEL come from the germline V gene (reference sequence). CDR3 region: CASSQEGDGYTF. The CDR3 bases are TGTGCCAGTAGCCAAGAAGGGGATGGCTACACCTTC. Supplemented by reference TRBV3-1 and TRBJ1-2, the full variable domain reads DTAVSQTPKYLVTQMGNDKSIKCEQNLGHDTMYWYKQDSKKFLKIMFSYNNKELIINETVPNRFSPKSPDKAHLNLHINSLELGDSAVYFCASSQEGDGYTFGSGTRLTVV.

This clonotype was found a few times. The V and J genes are TRBV20-1 and TRBJ2-5; no firm D call. Germline lookup yields CDR1 DFQATT and CDR2 SNEGSKA (reference sequence). Trimming took off 0 bases at V and 4 bases at J, with 15 bases between the two ends. This CDR3 has 15 residues. The CDR3 DNA reads as TGCAGTGCTAGAGAGTCGGCGACTGGTGGAGAGACCCAGTACTTC. This codes for CSARESATGGETQYF.

This chain links TRBV27 with TRBJ2-1; TRBD2 agrees at 13 bases. Trimming took 11 bases from V and 4 from J; bases not matched to a gene: 14. Looked up from germline, CDR1 is MNHEY and CDR2 is SMNVEV (reference sequence). The CDR3 consists of 17 residues. CDR3 region: CAAVGTSGRGSYNEQFF. The DNA of the CDR3 is TGTGCCGCAGTGGGTACTAGCGGGAGGGGAAGTTACAATGAGCAGTTCTTC.

The gene calls are TRBV20-1 and TRBJ2-5; 7 bases line up with TRBD2. The length of the CDR3 is 14 residues. CDR1 is DFQATT, CDR2 SNEGSKA, per germline (reference sequence). The ends lost 6 bases at V and 6 bases at J; junction bases unmatched: 13. The CDR3 coding sequence is TGCAGTGCCCCAGCTAGCGGCTCCGAAAAGACCCAGTACTTC. Its translation is CSAPASGSEKTQYF.

The chain links TRBV20-1 to TRBJ1-1, with D possibly TRBD1 on 5 matching bases. The CDR3 loop spans 13 amino acids. Per the germline V gene, CDR1 is DFQATT and CDR2 is SNEGSKA (reference sequence). V lost 6 bases, J lost 5 bases, and 16 bases lay in between. This chain's CDR3 is CSAGAGRGTEAFF. DNA for the CDR3: TGCAGTGCCGGAGCAGGGAGAGGTACTGAAGCTTTCTTT.

This clonotype was counted only a few times. This chain connects TRBV20-1 to TRBJ2-3; TRBD1 aligns across 7 bases. After removal of 5 bases from V and 0 bases from J, the junction contained 8 bases not matched to a gene. Germline values: CDR1 DFQATT, CDR2 SNEGSKA (reference sequence). The CDR3 is 15 residues long. The CDR3 reads CSAPPGQISTDTQYF. For the CDR3, the DNA is TGCAGTGCTCCCCCGGGACAGATAAGCACAGATACGCAGTATTTT.

This clonotype was counted only a few times. The V call is TRBV5-1, the J call TRBJ2-7; a weak D match, TRBD1 (5 bases). V lost 2 bases and J lost 2, with 14 bases in between. Germline assignment: CDR1 SGHRS and CDR2 YFSETQ. This CDR3 has 15 amino acids. This chain's CDR3 is CASSLIAQGPYEQYF. The DNA of the CDR3 is TGCGCCAGCAGCTTAATCGCTCAGGGCCCCTACGAGCAGTACTTC. Combining the CDR3 with reference TRBV5-1 and TRBJ2-7 gives the whole variable domain KAGVTQTPRYLIKTRGQQVTLSCSPISGHRSVSWYQQTPGQGLQFLFEYFSETQRNKGNFPGRFSGRQFSNSRSEMNVSTLELGDSALYLCASSLIAQGPYEQYFGPGTRLTVT.

In this sample, this clonotype turned up once. The rearrangement uses TRBV7-9 and TRBJ1-2; D is perhaps TRBD1 (5 bases). The CDR3 loop spans 13 amino acids. Germline V gene lookup returns CDR1 SEHNR and CDR2 FQNEAQ (reference sequence). The germline V and J ends were trimmed by 5 bases and 4 bases, with 11 bases remaining between them. CDR3 coding DNA: TGTGCCAGCAGCCACCGGGGCCTCTATGGCTACACCTTC. Its protein product is CASSHRGLYGYTF.

This clonotype was recorded a few times. This sequence joins TRBV20-1 and TRBJ2-5; 12 positions match TRBD2. The CDR3 is 13 residues long. The germline CDR1 and CDR2 sequences are DFQATT and SNEGSKA (reference sequence). Unmatched junction bases numbered 2, after V lost 3 bases and J lost 6 bases. CDR3 DNA: TGCAGTGCTAGGACTAGCGGGAGACAGACCCAGTACTTC. Its protein product is CSARTSGRQTQYF.

V gene TRBV20-1 combines with J gene TRBJ2-1; the D is unclear. CDR1 DFQATT and CDR2 SNEGSKA come from the germline V gene (reference sequence). The CDR3 runs 15 residues. The V gene lost 2 bases and the J gene lost 0 bases, with 11 bases spanning the gap. CDR3 coding DNA: TGCAGTGCTAGATCGGGTTTTAGCTCCTACAATGAGCAGTTCTTC. Its translation: CSARSGFSSYNEQFF.

V and J are TRBV13 and TRBJ2-4; the D is unclear. V was trimmed by 2 bases and J by 6 bases, leaving 8 bases between them. The CDR3 totals 13 residues. The germline CDR1 and CDR2 sequences are PRHDT and FYEKMQ (reference sequence). CDR3 nucleotides: TGTGCCAGCAGCTTACCAGATGGAAACATTCAGTACTTC. Translated: CASSLPDGNIQYF. The whole variable domain, filled in from reference TRBV13 and TRBJ2-4, reads AAGVIQSPRHLIKEKRETATLKCYPIPRHDTVYWYQQGPGQDPQFLISFYEKMQSDKGSIPDRFSAQQFSDYHSELNMSSLELGDSALYFCASSLPDGNIQYFGAGTRLSVL.

The gene calls are TRBV29-1 and TRBJ2-7; a possible D gene is TRBD2 (6 bases). V dropped 1 base and J dropped 3 bases, with 16 bases sitting between them. Germline V CDR1 and CDR2: SQVTM, ANQGSEA. The CDR3 consists of 15 residues. The CDR3 nucleotides are TGCAGCGTTGAAGGGGAGTGGGGGGTCGGCTACGAGCAGTACTTC. Protein: CSVEGEWGVGYEQYF.

Comment on this clonotype: The junction and the germline gene differ at one end; a read error may be behind it. The J gene is TRBJ1-5, the V gene TRBV12-3 or TRBV12-4, with 10 nucleotides matching TRBD1. This CDR3 has 13 amino acids. The CDR3 DNA reads TGTGCCAACAGTGGGGACAGGGGACAGCCCCAGCATTTT. Encoded protein: CANSGDRGQPQHF.